This T cell receptor beta chain was identified during a study of blood T cells in healthy people across ages. Study observations and caveats: The long-lived group displayed more naive CD4+ cells, plus higher diversity, than the aged donors did.

The CDR3 loop spans 17 amino acids. Germline V gene lookup returns CDR1 DFQATT and CDR2 SNEGSKA (reference sequence). V gave up 0 bases and J gave up 7 bases; unmatched junction bases: 11. Isolation per sample recovered at least 7 million PBMCs. Then a second PCR, running roughly 7 to 11 cycles, was carried out with a sample-barcoded 5' primer and a J-beta primer mix. The study obtained at least 3 million CDR3-containing paired-end reads from every sample. TCRdb reanalysed the 5' RACE reads using MiXCR and keeps one entry per CDR3 protein. The repertoire holds roughly 790,000 distinct CDR3 sequences, with roughly two fifths as singletons. Details on this clonotype: The antigen remains undetermined.

The chain is built from TRBV20-1 and TRBJ2-1; 11 nucleotides match TRBD2. Sequencing was done on a sample of blood. The receptor comes from a woman aged 55-75 years in good health. The CDR3 DNA reads as TGCAGTGCTAGAGAAGAGACCGGACTAGCGGGCGTAAATGAGCAGTTCTTC. Amino acids: CSAREETGLAGVNEQFF.